This T cell receptor beta chain emerged from a study of molecular identifiers for immune sequencing clone quantification. Overall study: In replicates, RNA taken from roughly 20,000 or 100,000 naive CD8 cells was divided five ways, and four portions underwent sequencing.

The authors gated naive CD8 T cells as CD8+CD4-CCR7+CD45RA+ for sorting. Germline-derived CDR1 and CDR2 are MNHNS and SASEGT. The CDR3 has 15 amino acids. The V and J ends lost 2 bases and 4 bases respectively, with 13 bases between them. Study-wide results and limits: Barcode sharing among identical TCR molecules could make large clones appear smaller.

Previously reported methods and listed TCR primers produced the bulk TCR libraries. A single record per CDR3 protein comes from TCRdb applying MiXCR to the PCR reads. Counted here are around 460,000 distinct CDR3 sequences, less than 30% occurring once; the ten biggest clones make up 0.76%. This clonotype was seen a few times. The antigen is undetermined. The receptor was isolated from a human donor in good health. Some libraries in this study had Jurkat cell RNA spiked in. Sequencing input: naive CD8+ T cells from blood, with Jurkat cell RNA spiked in. Described subset: FACS-sorted CD8+CD4-CCR7+CD45RA+ naive T cells. This sequence joins TRBV6-1 and TRBJ2-3; D may correspond to TRBD1 or TRBD2 (6 bases each). CDR3 loop: CASSEYEGGSDTQYF. The CDR3 nucleotides are TGTGCCAGCAGTGAATATGAGGGGGGATCAGATACGCAGTATTTT.